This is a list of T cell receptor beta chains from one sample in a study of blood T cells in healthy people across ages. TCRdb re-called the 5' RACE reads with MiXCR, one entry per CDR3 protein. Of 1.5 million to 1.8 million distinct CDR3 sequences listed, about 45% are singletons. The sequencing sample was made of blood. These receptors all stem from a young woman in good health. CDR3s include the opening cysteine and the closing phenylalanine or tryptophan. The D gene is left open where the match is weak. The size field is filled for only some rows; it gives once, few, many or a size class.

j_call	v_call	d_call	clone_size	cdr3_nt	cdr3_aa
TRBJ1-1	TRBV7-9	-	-	TGTGCCAGCAACCCAAGGGACAACATGAACACTGAAGCTTTCTTT	CASNPRDNMNTEAFF
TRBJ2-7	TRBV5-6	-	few	TGTGCCAGCAGCTTCCAGGGCCTTAAGGGAAGTTACGAGCAGTACTTC	CASSFQGLKGSYEQYF
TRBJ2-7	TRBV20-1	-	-	TGCAGTGCTTCGTACAGGGTCTCCTACAATGAGCAGTACTTC	CSASYRVSYNEQYF
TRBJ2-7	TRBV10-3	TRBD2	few	TGTGCCATTAGTCCGAAAGGTAGCGGGTACGAGCAGTACTTC	CAISPKGSGYEQYF
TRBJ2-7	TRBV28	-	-	TGTGCCAGCATAGGGCGACGGGAGTTTCATGAGCAGTACTTC	CASIGRREFHEQYF
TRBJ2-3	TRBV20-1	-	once	TGCAGTGCTACCGCCCAGAGGGGGAGGAGCACAGATACGCAGTATTTT	CSATAQRGRSTDTQYF
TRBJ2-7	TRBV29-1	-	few	TGCAGCGTTGTGGGGGCCAGCTCCTACGAGCAGTACTTC	CSVVGASSYEQYF
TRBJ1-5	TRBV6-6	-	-	TGTGCCAGCAGCGTCGGGACCCTCACGGGTCAGCCCCAGCATTTT	CASSVGTLTGQPQHF
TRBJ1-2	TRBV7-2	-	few	TGTGCCAGCAGCTTAGTAGCTGGGGGCTTCTATGGCTACACCTTC	CASSLVAGGFYGYTF
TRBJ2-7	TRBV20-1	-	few	TGCAGTGCTCCGGGCCGGCACTACGAGCAGTACTTC	CSAPGRHYEQYF
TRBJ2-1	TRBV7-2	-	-	TGTGCCAGCAGCTTAAGGAGGGGGGTAGGGCAGTTCTTC	CASSLRRGVGQFF
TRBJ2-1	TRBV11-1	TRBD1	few	TGTGCCAGCAGTCGTGAGGGGGCAGGTGGGAATGAGCAGTTCTTC	CASSREGAGGNEQFF
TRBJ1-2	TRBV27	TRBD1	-	TGTGCCAGCAGCAAACTACCGGGACAGGCTAACTATGGCTACACCTTC	CASSKLPGQANYGYTF
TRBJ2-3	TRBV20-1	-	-	TGCAGTGCTAGGCAGCCAACCACAGATACGCAGTATTTT	CSARQPTTDTQYF
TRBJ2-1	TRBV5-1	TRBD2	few	TGCGCCAGCAGCTTGGAGTTTAGTAGCGGGAGGTACAATGAGCAGTTCTTC	CASSLEFSSGRYNEQFF
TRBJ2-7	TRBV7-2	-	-	TGTGCCAGCAGCCGGACTTTTTACTACGAGCAGTACTTC	CASSRTFYYEQYF
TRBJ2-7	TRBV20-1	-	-	TGCAGTGCTAGAGACGACTACTCCTACGAGCAGTACTTC	CSARDDYSYEQYF
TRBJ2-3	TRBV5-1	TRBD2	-	TGCGCCAGCAGCGGCTGGAAGCGGGGGGCCTCAGATGCGCAGTATTTT	CASSGWKRGASDAQYF
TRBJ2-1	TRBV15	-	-	TGTGCCACCAGCGGAGAGATAAAGGATGAGCAGTTCTTC	CATSGEIKDEQFF
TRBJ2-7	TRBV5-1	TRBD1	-	TGCGCCAGCAGCAACGGGACAGGACTGTTGTACGAGCAGTACTTC	CASSNGTGLLYEQYF
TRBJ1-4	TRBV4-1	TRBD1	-	TGCGCCAGCAGCCAAGATAGGGGGACAGGGGATGAAAAACTGTTTTTT	CASSQDRGTGDEKLFF
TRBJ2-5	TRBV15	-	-	TGTGCCACCAGCAGAGATCCCAGCGGGGAGACCCAGTACTTC	CATSRDPSGETQYF
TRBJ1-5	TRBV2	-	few	TGTGCCACGGGAGACAGCAATCAGCCCCAGCATTTT	CATGDSNQPQHF
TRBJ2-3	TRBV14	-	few	TGTGCCAGCAGCCAAGATTTGGCAGATACGCAGTATTTT	CASSQDLADTQYF
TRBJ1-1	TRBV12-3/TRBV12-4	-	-	TGTGCCAGCAGAGAGGGCAGGGCCAACACTGAAGCTTTCTTT	CASREGRANTEAFF
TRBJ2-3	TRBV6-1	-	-	TGTGCCAGCAGTGGGGATTATACGCAGTATTTT	CASSGDYTQYF
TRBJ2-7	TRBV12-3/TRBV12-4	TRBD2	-	TGTGCCAGCATGTCTAGCGGGGGGACCTACGAGCAGTACTTC	CASMSSGGTYEQYF
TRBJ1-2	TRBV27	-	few	TGTGCCAGCAGTTCCAGGGGTATGAACTATGGCTACACCTTC	CASSSRGMNYGYTF
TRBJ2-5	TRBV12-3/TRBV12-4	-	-	TGTGCCAGCAGTTTACCCGCAGGGGTGATCGGGACCCAGTACTTC	CASSLPAGVIGTQYF
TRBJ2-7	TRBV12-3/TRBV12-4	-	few	TGTGCCAGCAGTTCCTTAGGCAGAAACTACGAGCAGTACTTC	CASSSLGRNYEQYF
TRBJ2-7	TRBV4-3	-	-	TGCGCCAGCAGCCAAGACCAAGGGGCCCAAGAGCAGTACTTC	CASSQDQGAQEQYF
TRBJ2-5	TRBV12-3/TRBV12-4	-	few	TGTGCCAGCAGTTTATCACTGGGGGAAGAGACCCAGTACTTC	CASSLSLGEETQYF
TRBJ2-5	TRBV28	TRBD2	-	TGTGCCAGCAGCGCGGGACTAGCGGACGAGACCCAGTACTTC	CASSAGLADETQYF
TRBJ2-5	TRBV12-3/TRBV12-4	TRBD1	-	TGTGCCAGCAGATGGACAGGGGCGACAGGGGAGACCCAGTACTTC	CASRWTGATGETQYF
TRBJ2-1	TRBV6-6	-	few	TGTGCCAGCAGTCCGGCGGATGAGCAGTTCTTC	CASSPADEQFF
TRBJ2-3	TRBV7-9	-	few	TGTGCCAGCAGCGGGGACTTGACGACAGATACGCAGTATTTT	CASSGDLTTDTQYF
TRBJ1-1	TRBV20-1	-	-	TGCAGTGCTAGAGCCGACAGCGGAATGAACACTGAAGCTTTCTTT	CSARADSGMNTEAFF
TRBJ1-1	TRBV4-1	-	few	TGCGCCAGCAGCCAAGATCCACAGGGATACACTGAAGCTTTCTTT	CASSQDPQGYTEAFF
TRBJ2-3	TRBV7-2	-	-	TGTGCCAGCAGCTTACACCGGGACCCAACAGATACGCAGTATTTT	CASSLHRDPTDTQYF
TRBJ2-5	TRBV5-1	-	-	TGCGCCAGCAGCTCGGGACTCTCACAAGAGACCCAGTACTTC	CASSSGLSQETQYF
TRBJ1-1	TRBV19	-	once	TGTGCCAGTAGCAACTCTATAAACACTGAAGCTTTCTTT	CASSNSINTEAFF
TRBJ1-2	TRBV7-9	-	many	TGTGCCAGCAGCCCAGACTATGGCTACACCTTC	CASSPDYGYTF
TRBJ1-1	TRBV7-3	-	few	TGTGCCAGCAGCTTTGGGCCCCAAAACACTGAAGCTTTCTTT	CASSFGPQNTEAFF
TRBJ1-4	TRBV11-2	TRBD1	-	TGTGCCGGCACCCTAACCGGGACAGCTAATGAAAAACTGTTTTTT	CAGTLTGTANEKLFF
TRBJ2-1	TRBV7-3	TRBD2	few	TGTGCCAGCAGCTTATCGGCTAGCGGGAGTAATGAGCAGTTCTTC	CASSLSASGSNEQFF
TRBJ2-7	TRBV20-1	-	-	TGCAGTGCCAGGGGGGAGTCGACACCTTCCTACGAGCAGTACTTC	CSARGESTPSYEQYF
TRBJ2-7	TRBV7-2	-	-	TGTGCCAGCAACTTAGTGGGCAGCTCCTACGAGCAGTACTTC	CASNLVGSSYEQYF
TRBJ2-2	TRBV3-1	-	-	TGTGCCAGCAGCCAACTCATCGGGGAGCTGTTTTTT	CASSQLIGELFF
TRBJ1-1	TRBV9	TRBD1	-	TGTGCCAGCAGCGTAGCTACAGGGGCTGGCACTGAAGCTTTCTTT	CASSVATGAGTEAFF
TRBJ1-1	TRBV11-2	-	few	TGTGCCAGCAGCTTAGGGGACCGACAGGAGATGAACACTGAAGCTTTCTTT	CASSLGDRQEMNTEAFF
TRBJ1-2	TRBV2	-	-	TGTGCCAGAAGAATAGCCTATGGCTACACCTTC	CARRIAYGYTF
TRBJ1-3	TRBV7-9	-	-	TGTGCCAGCAGCCACCGGGGGAACTCTGGAAACACCATATATTTT	CASSHRGNSGNTIYF